A selection of T cell receptor beta chains follows, all from one sample in a study of shared clonotypes between healthy human individuals. The method was immunoSEQ multiplex PCR; TCRdb's version includes in-frame clones alone and lacks a portion of them. The sample shows 2.5 million or so clones, around 90% of them seen only once. Source material: naive CD4+ T cells sorted from blood. Receptors originate from a man aged 18 to 30 in good health. CDR3s include the opening cysteine and the closing phenylalanine or tryptophan. Each record gives: CDR3 DNA, CDR3 protein, D gene, V gene, clone size, J gene. D genes are given only for firm matches. Size tells how often a clone was seen (once, few, many) or the class of an expanded clone, and some rows leave it out.

CDR3nt: TGCGCCAGCAGCCAAGGCTTAGCGGGAGGGCCACGGAGTGAGCAGTTCTTC; CDR3aa: CASSQGLAGGPRSEQFF; d_gene: TRBD2; v_gene: TRBV4-1; abundance: -; j_gene: TRBJ2-1
CDR3nt: TGTGCCAGCAGCTACGATGAATCCGGGACCCAGTACTTC; CDR3aa: CASSYDESGTQYF; d_gene: -; v_gene: TRBV6-4; abundance: once; j_gene: TRBJ2-5
CDR3nt: TGTGCCAGCAGTTATCGTACGGACAGGCCATATGGCTACACCTTC; CDR3aa: CASSYRTDRPYGYTF; d_gene: TRBD1; v_gene: TRBV6-5; abundance: -; j_gene: TRBJ1-2
CDR3nt: TGCAGCGTTGAAGTTACGAGGCTAGGGGAGCAGTACTTC; CDR3aa: CSVEVTRLGEQYF; d_gene: -; v_gene: TRBV29-1; abundance: once; j_gene: TRBJ2-7
CDR3nt: TGTGCCAGCAGCAAGACAGGGGGCGATGAAGCTTTCTTT; CDR3aa: CASSKTGGDEAFF; d_gene: TRBD1; v_gene: TRBV7-2; abundance: -; j_gene: TRBJ1-1
CDR3nt: TGTGCCAGCTGCCGCCAGGGACTAGCGGGAGCCACCGGGGAGCTGTTTTTT; CDR3aa: CASCRQGLAGATGELFF; d_gene: TRBD2; v_gene: TRBV27; abundance: once; j_gene: TRBJ2-2
CDR3nt: TGTGCCAGCAGCCGGGAGCACGAGCAGTTCTTC; CDR3aa: CASSREHEQFF; d_gene: -; v_gene: TRBV6-5; abundance: -; j_gene: TRBJ2-1
CDR3nt: TGTGCCAGCAGTGAACCGGGGGAAAATGGCTACACCTTC; CDR3aa: CASSEPGENGYTF; d_gene: -; v_gene: TRBV6-1; abundance: -; j_gene: TRBJ1-2
CDR3nt: TGCGCCAGCAGCCAACAGGGTGGGTCCTCCTACGAGCAGTACTTC; CDR3aa: CASSQQGGSSYEQYF; d_gene: -; v_gene: TRBV4-1; abundance: -; j_gene: TRBJ2-7
CDR3nt: TGTGCCAGCAGCTTAGGTCAGGTCCATGGCTACACCTTC; CDR3aa: CASSLGQVHGYTF; d_gene: -; v_gene: TRBV7-9; abundance: -; j_gene: TRBJ1-2
CDR3nt: TGTGCCAGCAGCCAAGATAGGCGGGGGGGCCGGAATGAGCAGTTCTTC; CDR3aa: CASSQDRRGGRNEQFF; d_gene: TRBD2; v_gene: TRBV14; abundance: -; j_gene: TRBJ2-1
CDR3nt: TGCGCCAGTCGCCGGGACACCGATCCGGAAGAGACCCAGTACTTC; CDR3aa: CASRRDTDPEETQYF; d_gene: -; v_gene: TRBV10-1; abundance: -; j_gene: TRBJ2-5
CDR3nt: TGTGCCAGCAGTGACGGGGGGAGCGGGCCTCGTAGCACAGATACGCAGTATTTT; CDR3aa: CASSDGGSGPRSTDTQYF; d_gene: TRBD2; v_gene: TRBV6-1; abundance: -; j_gene: TRBJ2-3
CDR3nt: TGTGCCAGCAGCCAAGATCTAGCAGGGGGCTCCGGGGAGCTGTTTTTT; CDR3aa: CASSQDLAGGSGELFF; d_gene: TRBD1; v_gene: TRBV14; abundance: -; j_gene: TRBJ2-2
CDR3nt: TGTGCCAGCAGCTTGTCCGGGACAGGGGGTTCACCCCTCCACTTT; CDR3aa: CASSLSGTGGSPLHF; d_gene: TRBD1; v_gene: TRBV5-4; abundance: -; j_gene: TRBJ1-6
CDR3nt: TGTGCCAGCAGGGGGGGACGGGGGTCCTACGAGCAGTACTTC; CDR3aa: CASRGGRGSYEQYF; d_gene: -; v_gene: TRBV6-6; abundance: -; j_gene: TRBJ2-7
CDR3nt: TGTGCCAGCAGCTTAAGGGCAGCAATCGGGGAGCTGTTTTTT; CDR3aa: CASSLRAAIGELFF; d_gene: -; v_gene: TRBV7-9; abundance: -; j_gene: TRBJ2-2
CDR3nt: TGTGCCAGCAGCCCCATAGTTGGAAATTCACCCCTCCACTTT; CDR3aa: CASSPIVGNSPLHF; d_gene: -; v_gene: TRBV7-9; abundance: few; j_gene: TRBJ1-6
CDR3nt: TGTGCCAGCAGTGGTTCTCGGGACAGGGCACCGGGAGGCTACACCTTC; CDR3aa: CASSGSRDRAPGGYTF; d_gene: TRBD1; v_gene: TRBV27; abundance: -; j_gene: TRBJ1-2
CDR3nt: TGTGCCAGCGGCAGGGGGTACGAGCAGTACTTC; CDR3aa: CASGRGYEQYF; d_gene: TRBD1; v_gene: TRBV7-9; abundance: -; j_gene: TRBJ2-7
CDR3nt: TGTGCCAGCAGCGTAGGGACTAGCCTCTCCTACGAGCAGTACTTC; CDR3aa: CASSVGTSLSYEQYF; d_gene: TRBD2; v_gene: TRBV9; abundance: once; j_gene: TRBJ2-7
CDR3nt: TGTGCCAGCAGCACCGGACTAGCGGGAGTCAATGAGCAGTTCTTC; CDR3aa: CASSTGLAGVNEQFF; d_gene: TRBD2; v_gene: TRBV11-2; abundance: -; j_gene: TRBJ2-1